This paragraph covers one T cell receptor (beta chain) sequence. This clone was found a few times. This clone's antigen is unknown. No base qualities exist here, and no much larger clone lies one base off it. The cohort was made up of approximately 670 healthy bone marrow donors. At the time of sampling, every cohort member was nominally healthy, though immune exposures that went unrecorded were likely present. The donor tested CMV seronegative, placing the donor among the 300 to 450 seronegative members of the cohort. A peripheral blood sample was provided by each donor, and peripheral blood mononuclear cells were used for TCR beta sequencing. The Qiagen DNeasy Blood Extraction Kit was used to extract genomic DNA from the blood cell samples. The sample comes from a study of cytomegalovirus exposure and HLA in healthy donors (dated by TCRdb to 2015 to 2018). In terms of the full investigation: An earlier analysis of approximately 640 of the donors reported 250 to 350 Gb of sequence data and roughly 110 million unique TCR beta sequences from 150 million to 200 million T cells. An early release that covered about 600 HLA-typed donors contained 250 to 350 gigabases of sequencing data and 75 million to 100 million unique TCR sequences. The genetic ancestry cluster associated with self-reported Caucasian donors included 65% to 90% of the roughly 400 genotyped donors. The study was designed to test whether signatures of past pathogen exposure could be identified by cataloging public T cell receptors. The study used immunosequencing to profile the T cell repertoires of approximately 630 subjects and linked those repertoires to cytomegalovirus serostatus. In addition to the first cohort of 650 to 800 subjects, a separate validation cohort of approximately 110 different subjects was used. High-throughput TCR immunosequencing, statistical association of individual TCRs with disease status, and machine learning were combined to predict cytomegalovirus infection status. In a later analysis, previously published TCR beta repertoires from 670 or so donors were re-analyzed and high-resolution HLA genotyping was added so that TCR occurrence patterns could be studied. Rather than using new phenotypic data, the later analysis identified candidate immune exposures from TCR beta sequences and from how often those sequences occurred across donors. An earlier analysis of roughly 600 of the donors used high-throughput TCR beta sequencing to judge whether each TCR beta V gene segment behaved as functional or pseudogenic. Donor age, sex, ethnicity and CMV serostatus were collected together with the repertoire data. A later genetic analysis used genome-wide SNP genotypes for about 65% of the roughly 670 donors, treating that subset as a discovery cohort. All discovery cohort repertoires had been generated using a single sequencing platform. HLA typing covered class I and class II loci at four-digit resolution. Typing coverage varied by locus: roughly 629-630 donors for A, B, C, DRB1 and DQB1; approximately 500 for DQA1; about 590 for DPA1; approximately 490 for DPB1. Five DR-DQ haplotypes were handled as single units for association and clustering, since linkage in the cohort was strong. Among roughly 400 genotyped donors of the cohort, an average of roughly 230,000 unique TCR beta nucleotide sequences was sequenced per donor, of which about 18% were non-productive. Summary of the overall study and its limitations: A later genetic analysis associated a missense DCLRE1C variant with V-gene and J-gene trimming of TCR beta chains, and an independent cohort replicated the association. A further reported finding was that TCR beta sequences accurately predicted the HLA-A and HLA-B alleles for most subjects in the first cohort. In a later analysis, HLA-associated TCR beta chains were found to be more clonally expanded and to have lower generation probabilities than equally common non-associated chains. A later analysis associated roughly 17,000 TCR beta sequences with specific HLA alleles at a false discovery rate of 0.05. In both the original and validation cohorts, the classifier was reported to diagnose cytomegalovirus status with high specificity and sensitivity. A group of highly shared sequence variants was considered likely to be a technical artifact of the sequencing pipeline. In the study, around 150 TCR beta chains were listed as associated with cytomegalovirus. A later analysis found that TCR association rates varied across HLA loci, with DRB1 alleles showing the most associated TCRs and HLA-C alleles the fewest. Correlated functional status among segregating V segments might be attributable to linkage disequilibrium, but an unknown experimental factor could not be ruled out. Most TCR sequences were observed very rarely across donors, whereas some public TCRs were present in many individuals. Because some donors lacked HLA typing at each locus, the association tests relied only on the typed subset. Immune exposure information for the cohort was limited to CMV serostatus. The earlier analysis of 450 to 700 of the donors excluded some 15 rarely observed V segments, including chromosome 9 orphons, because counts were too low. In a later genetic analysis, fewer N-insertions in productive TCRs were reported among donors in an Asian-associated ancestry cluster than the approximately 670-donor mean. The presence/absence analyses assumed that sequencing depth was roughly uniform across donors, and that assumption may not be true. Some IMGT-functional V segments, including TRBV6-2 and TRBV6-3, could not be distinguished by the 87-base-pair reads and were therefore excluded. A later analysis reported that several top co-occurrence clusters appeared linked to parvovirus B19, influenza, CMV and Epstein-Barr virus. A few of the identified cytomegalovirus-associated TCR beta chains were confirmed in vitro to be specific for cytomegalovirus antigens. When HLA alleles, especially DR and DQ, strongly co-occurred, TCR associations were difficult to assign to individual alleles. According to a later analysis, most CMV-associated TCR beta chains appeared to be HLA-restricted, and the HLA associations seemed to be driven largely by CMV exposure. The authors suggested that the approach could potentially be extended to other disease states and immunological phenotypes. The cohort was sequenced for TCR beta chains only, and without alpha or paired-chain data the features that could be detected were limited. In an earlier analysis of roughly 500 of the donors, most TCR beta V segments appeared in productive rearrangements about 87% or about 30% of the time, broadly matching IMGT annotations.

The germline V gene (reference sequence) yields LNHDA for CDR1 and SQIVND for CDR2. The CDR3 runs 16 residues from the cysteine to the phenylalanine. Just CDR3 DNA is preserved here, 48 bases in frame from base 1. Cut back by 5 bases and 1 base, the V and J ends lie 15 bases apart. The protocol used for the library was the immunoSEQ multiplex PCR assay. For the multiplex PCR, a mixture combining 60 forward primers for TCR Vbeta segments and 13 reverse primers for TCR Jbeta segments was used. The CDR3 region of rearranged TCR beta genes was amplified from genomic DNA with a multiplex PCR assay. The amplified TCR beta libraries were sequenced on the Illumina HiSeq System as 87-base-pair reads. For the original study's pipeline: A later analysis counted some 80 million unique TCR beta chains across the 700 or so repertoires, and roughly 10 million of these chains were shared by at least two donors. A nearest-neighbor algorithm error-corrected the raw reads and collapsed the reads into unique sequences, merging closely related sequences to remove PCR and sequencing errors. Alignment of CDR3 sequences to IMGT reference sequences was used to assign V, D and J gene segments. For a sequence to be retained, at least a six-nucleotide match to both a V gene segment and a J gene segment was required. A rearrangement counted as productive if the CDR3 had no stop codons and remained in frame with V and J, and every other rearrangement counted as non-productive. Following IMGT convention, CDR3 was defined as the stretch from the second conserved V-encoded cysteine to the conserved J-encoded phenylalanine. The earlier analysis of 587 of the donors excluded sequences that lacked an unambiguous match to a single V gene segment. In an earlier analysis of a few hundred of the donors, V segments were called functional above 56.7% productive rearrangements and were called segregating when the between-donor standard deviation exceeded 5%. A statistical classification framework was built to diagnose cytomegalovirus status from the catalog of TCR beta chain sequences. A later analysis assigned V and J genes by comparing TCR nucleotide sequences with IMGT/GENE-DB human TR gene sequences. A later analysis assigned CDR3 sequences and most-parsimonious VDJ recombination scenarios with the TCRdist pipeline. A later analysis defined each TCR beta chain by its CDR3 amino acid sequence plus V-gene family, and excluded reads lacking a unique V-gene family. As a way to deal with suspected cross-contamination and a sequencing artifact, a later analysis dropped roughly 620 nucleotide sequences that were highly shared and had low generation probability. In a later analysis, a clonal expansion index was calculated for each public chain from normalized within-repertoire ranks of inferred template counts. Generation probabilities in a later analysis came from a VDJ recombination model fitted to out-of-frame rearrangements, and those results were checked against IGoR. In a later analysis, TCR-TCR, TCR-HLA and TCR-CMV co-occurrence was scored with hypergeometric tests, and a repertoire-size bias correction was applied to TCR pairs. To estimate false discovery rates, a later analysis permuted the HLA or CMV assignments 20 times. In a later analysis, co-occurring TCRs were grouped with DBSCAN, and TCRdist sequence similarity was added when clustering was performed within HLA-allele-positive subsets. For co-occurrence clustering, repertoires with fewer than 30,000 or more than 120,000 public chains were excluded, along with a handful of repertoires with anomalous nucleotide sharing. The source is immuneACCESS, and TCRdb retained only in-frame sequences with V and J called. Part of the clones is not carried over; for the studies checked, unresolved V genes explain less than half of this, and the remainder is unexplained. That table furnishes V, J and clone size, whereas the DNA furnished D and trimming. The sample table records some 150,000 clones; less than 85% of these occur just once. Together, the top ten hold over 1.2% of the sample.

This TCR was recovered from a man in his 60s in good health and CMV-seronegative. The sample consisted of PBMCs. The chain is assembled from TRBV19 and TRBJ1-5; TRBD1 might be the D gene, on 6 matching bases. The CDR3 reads CASSVQGQWSNQPQHF. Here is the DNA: TGTGCCAGTAGTGTTCAGGGGCAATGGAGCAATCAGCCCCAGCATTTT.